The 17 T cell receptor beta chains reported below all come from one sample, sequenced in a study of cytomegalovirus exposure and HLA in healthy donors. Use of 60 Vbeta and 13 Jbeta primers characterized the PCR. Generated by immunoSEQ multiplex PCR, the TCRdb table keeps only in-frame clones and is missing some. The profile shows around 140,000 clones, approximately 80% of them singletons. The material sequenced was PBMCs. Receptor source: a woman under 30 in good health and CMV-seropositive.

The V gene is TRBV10-3, the J gene TRBJ1-2, with 9 nucleotides matching TRBD1. The germline V gene encodes CDR1 ENHRY and CDR2 SYGVKD. The trim removed 4 bases at V and 5 bases at J, leaving 5 bases unmatched. The CDR3 covers 14 residues. This chain's CDR3 is CAISGDRELYGYTF. CDR3 DNA sequence: TGTGCCATCAGTGGGGACAGGGAATTATATGGCTACACCTTC.

The gene calls are TRBV5-1 and TRBJ1-1; D gene ambiguous. The CDR3 is 15 residues long. The V gene's germline CDR1 is SGHRS and CDR2 YFSETQ. V was shortened by 5 bases and J by 3 bases, with 17 bases between the two germline ends. The CDR3 coding sequence is TGCGCCAGCAGGCCCACAAGTTTTATGGACACTGAAGCTTTCTTT. This codes for CASRPTSFMDTEAFF. The whole variable domain, remainder taken from reference TRBV5-1 and TRBJ1-1, is KAGVTQTPRYLIKTRGQQVTLSCSPISGHRSVSWYQQTPGQGLQFLFEYFSETQRNKGNFPGRFSGRQFSNSRSEMNVSTLELGDSALYLCASRPTSFMDTEAFFGQGTRLTVV.

The chain combines TRBV7-9 with TRBJ2-1, with 15 bases identical to TRBD2. CDR1 SEHNR and CDR2 FQNEAQ come from the germline V gene (reference sequence). The V segment lost 5 bases and the J segment 3 bases; nucleotides outside the gene matches: 2. This CDR3 region has 16 residues. The CDR3 nucleotides read TGTGCCAGCAGCGGGGGACTAGCGGGGGGCTACAATGAGCAGTTCTTC. This codes for CASSGGLAGGYNEQFF.

The J gene is TRBJ2-7, the V gene TRBV7-9; D gene uncertain. Germline CDR1 is SEHNR and CDR2 is FQNEAQ (reference sequence). This CDR3 contains 13 residues. V was cut by 2 bases and J by 6 bases, with 11 bases left in between. CDR3 in amino acids: CASSLSQAREQYF. The CDR3 DNA reads TGTGCCAGCAGCTTATCGCAAGCACGCGAGCAGTACTTC.

The J gene is TRBJ2-2, the V gene TRBV18, with 9 bases matching TRBD1. The CDR3 is 15 residues long. Germline V gene lookup returns CDR1 KGHSH and CDR2 LQKENI. The V and J ends lost 8 bases and 3 bases, in that order; junction bases with no gene match: 7. CDR3 sequence: CASTLGQGYTGELFF. The DNA of the CDR3 is TGTGCCAGCACCCTTGGACAGGGGTACACCGGGGAGCTGTTTTTT.

This clone was detected a few times. The CDR3 reads CASSQDITGGQPQHF. The DNA of the CDR3 is TGCGCCAGCAGCCAAGATATAACAGGGGGCCAGCCCCAGCATTTT. The chain has TRBV4-3 and TRBJ1-5; 9 bases align to TRBD1. Germline lookup yields CDR1 LGHNA and CDR2 YSLEER. The CDR3 is 15 residues long. Trimming at V came to 0 bases and at J to 7 bases, leaving 4 bases not matched to a gene.

V usage is TRBV7-9 and J usage is TRBJ1-3; the D is unclear. The CDR3 spans 15 residues. Trimming stripped 2 bases from V and 4 bases from J, with 12 bases between. Per the germline V gene, CDR1 is SEHNR and CDR2 is FQNEAQ (reference sequence). The CDR3 nucleotides read TGTGCCAGCAGCTTACCGGTCCGATTGGGAAACACCATATATTTT. Translation: CASSLPVRLGNTIYF.

The chain employs TRBV7-9 and TRBJ1-2; no firm D call. V lost 2 bases and J 7 bases, leaving 11 bases between the germline ends. The length of the CDR3 is 13 residues. CDR1 and CDR2 (germline): SEHNR, FQNEAQ (reference sequence). The CDR3 bases are TGTGCCAGCAGCTTATTATATCGGTTTGGCTACACCTTC. It yields the protein CASSLLYRFGYTF.

The V call is TRBV11-2, the J call TRBJ2-1; 7 nucleotides agree with TRBD2. The CDR3 length is 14 residues. V dropped 7 bases and J dropped 9; count of bases not matched to a gene: 12. Germline V gene sequence: CDR1 SGHAT, CDR2 FQNNGV. The CDR3 spells CASTPSRGRGEQFF. For the CDR3, the DNA is TGTGCCAGCACCCCATCTCGGGGGAGGGGTGAGCAGTTCTTC.

The chain employs TRBV10-3 and TRBJ1-1, with D unclear. In germline, CDR1 is ENHRY, CDR2 SYGVKD. The CDR3 length is 14 residues. V was cut by 3 bases and J by 1 base, with 9 bases left in between. This chain's CDR3 is CAISDGRGNTEAFF. DNA of the CDR3: TGTGCCATCAGTGATGGGCGGGGGAACACTGAAGCTTTCTTT.

This clone came up a few times. J is TRBJ1-2 and V is TRBV19; a weak D match, TRBD1 (6 bases). The CDR3 consists of 14 residues. The V end was cut by 5 bases, the J end by 4 bases, with 14 bases between. Germline loops: CDR1 LNHDA, CDR2 SQIVND (reference sequence). The CDR3 DNA sequence: TGTGCCAGTAGTGCAAGACAGGAGATCTATGGCTACACCTTC. Translating it yields CASSARQEIYGYTF.

In DNA form, the CDR3 reads TGCGCCAGCAGCCAAGCGAGGGGAGGGCCAGATACGCAGTATTTT. Its translation is CASSQARGGPDTQYF. The chain is built from TRBV4-1 and TRBJ2-3, with TRBD2 matching 7 bases. The CDR3 spans 15 residues. Germline CDR1 is MGHRA and CDR2 is YSYEKL. V lost 1 base to trimming and J lost 4 bases; unmatched junction nucleotides: 5.

This rearrangement joins TRBV29-1 to TRBJ2-2; possibly TRBD2 for D (7 bases). The CDR3 length is 14 residues. The V and J ends lost 6 bases and 4 bases respectively, with 15 bases between them. Germline loops: CDR1 SQVTM, CDR2 ANQGSEA. Here the CDR3 DNA reads TGCAGCGTGGGGCTGCGGGGGCGCACCGGGGAGCTGTTTTTT. It yields the protein CSVGLRGRTGELFF.

V gene TRBV15 combines with J gene TRBJ1-2, with 7 positions matching TRBD1. The CDR3 runs 16 residues. Germline V CDR1 and CDR2: LNHNV, YYDKDF (reference sequence). J gave up 0 bases and V 2 bases, and 6 bases lay outside the gene matches. The DNA of the CDR3 is TGTGCCACCAGCAGACAGGCCGGGACAGCTAACTATGGCTACACCTTC. Its protein is CATSRQAGTANYGYTF.

The chain recombines TRBV2 with TRBJ2-2; TRBD2 is a possible D gene (5 bases). This CDR3 region has 12 residues. Per germline, CDR1 SNHLY and CDR2 FYNNEI. Deletions cut 6 bases from V and 3 bases from J, with 5 bases between. The CDR3 bases are TGTGCCAGCAGGCGGGACACCGGGGAGCTGTTTTTT. It is translated as CASRRDTGELFF.

The chain employs TRBV28 and TRBJ1-5, with D unresolved. V was clipped by 6 bases and J by 5 bases, with 5 bases between them. The CDR3 runs 11 residues. Looked up from germline, CDR1 is MDHEN and CDR2 is SYDVKM. In DNA form, the CDR3 reads TGTGCCAGCAGCTCTGATCAGCCCCAGCATTTT. It is translated as CASSSDQPQHF.

This clone was picked up a small number of times. The chain uses TRBV5-1 and TRBJ2-5; possible D gene TRBD2, 6 bases. Trimming stripped 9 bases from V and 4 bases from J, with 22 bases between. Germline CDR1 is SGHRS and CDR2 is YFSETQ. This CDR3 is built from 15 residues. The CDR3 region is CATSGDLGNRETQYF. The CDR3 bases are TGCGCCACCTCGGGGGACCTAGGGAATCGAGAGACCCAGTACTTC. The whole variable domain, filled in from reference TRBV5-1 and TRBJ2-5, reads KAGVTQTPRYLIKTRGQQVTLSCSPISGHRSVSWYQQTPGQGLQFLFEYFSETQRNKGNFPGRFSGRQFSNSRSEMNVSTLELGDSALYLCATSGDLGNRETQYFGPGTRLLVL.